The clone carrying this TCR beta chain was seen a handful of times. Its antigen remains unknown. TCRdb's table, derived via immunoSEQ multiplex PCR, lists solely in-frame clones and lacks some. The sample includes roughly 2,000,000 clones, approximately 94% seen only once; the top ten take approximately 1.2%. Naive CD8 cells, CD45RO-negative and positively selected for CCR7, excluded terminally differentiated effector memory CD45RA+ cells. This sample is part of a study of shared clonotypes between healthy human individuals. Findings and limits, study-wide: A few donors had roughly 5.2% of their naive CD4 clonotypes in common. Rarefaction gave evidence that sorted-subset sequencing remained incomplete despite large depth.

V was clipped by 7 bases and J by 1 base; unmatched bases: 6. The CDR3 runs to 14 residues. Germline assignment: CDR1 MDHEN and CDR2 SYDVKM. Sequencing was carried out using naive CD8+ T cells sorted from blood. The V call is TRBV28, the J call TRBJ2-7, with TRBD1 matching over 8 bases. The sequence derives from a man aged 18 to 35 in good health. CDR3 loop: CASTQTGASYEQYF. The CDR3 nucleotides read TGTGCCAGCACTCAGACAGGGGCATCCTACGAGCAGTACTTC. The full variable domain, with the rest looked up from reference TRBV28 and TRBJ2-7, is DVKVTQSSRYLVKRTGEKVFLECVQDMDHENMFWYRQDPGLGLRLIYFSYDVKMKEKGDIPEGYSVSREKKERFSLILESASTNQTSMYLCASTQTGASYEQYFGPGTRLTVT.